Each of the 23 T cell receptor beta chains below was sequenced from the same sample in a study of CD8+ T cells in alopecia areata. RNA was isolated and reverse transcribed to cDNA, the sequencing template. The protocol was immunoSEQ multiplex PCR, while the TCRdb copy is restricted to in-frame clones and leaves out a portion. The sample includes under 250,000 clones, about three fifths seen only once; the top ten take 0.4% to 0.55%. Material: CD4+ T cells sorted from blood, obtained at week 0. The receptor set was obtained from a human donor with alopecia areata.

In DNA, the CDR3 is TGTGCCAGCAGCTTCAAAGAGACCCAGTACTTC. It translates to CASSFKETQYF. V and J are TRBV7-9 and TRBJ2-5, with D hard to call. The V end was cut by 3 bases, the J end by 3 bases, with 2 bases between. Germline CDR1 SEHNR, CDR2 FQNEAQ (reference sequence). This CDR3 spans 11 amino acids.

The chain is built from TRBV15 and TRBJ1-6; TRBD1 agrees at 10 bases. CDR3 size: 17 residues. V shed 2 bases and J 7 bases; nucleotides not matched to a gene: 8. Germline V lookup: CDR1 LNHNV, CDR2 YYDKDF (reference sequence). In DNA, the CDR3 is TGTGCCACCAGCAGAACGGGGGGGACAGGGGCGAATTCACCCCTCCACTTT. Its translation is CATSRTGGTGANSPLHF.

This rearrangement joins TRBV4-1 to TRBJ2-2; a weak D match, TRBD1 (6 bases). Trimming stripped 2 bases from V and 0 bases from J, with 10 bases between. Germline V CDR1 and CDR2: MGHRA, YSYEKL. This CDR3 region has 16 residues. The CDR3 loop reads CASSQRGQTNTGELFF. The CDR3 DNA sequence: TGCGCCAGCAGCCAAAGGGGACAAACGAACACCGGGGAGCTGTTTTTT.

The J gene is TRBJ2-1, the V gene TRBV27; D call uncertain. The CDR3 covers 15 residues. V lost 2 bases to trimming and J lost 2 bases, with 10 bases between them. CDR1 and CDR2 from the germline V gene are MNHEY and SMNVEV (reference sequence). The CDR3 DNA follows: TGTGCCAGCAGTTTACAGGTTTCAGCCTACAATGAGCAGTTCTTC. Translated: CASSLQVSAYNEQFF.

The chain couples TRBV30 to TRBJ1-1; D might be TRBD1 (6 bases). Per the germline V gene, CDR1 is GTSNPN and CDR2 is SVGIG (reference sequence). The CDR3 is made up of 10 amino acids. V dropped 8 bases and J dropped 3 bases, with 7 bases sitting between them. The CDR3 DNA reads TGTGCCCAGGGGCACACTGAAGCTTTCTTT. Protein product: CAQGHTEAFF.

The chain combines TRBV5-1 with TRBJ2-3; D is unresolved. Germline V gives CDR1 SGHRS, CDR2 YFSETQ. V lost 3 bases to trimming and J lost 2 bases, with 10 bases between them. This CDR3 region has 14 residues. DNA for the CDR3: TGCGCCAGCAGCTCGGCGACGGCCACAGATACGCAGTATTTT. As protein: CASSSATATDTQYF. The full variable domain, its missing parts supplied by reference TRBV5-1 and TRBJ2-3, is KAGVTQTPRYLIKTRGQQVTLSCSPISGHRSVSWYQQTPGQGLQFLFEYFSETQRNKGNFPGRFSGRQFSNSRSEMNVSTLELGDSALYLCASSSATATDTQYFGPGTRLTVL.

CDR3 bases: TGTGCCAGCAACCCCCTTCTGGGAACTGAAGCTTTCTTT. Its protein product is CASNPLLGTEAFF. The V call is TRBV2, the J call TRBJ1-1; D is undetermined. Germline loops: CDR1 SNHLY, CDR2 FYNNEI. The V end was cut by 7 bases, the J end by 5 bases, with 14 bases between. CDR3 length: 13 residues.

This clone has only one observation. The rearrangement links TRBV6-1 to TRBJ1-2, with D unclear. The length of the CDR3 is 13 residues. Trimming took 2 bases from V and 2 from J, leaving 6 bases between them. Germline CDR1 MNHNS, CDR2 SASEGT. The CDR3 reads CASSEWSNYGYTF. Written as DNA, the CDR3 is TGTGCCAGCAGTGAATGGAGCAACTATGGCTACACCTTC.

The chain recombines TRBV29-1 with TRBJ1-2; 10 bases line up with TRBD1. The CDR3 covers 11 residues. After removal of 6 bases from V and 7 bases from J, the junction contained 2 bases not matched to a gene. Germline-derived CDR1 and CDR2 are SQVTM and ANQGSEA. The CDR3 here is CSVGQGSGYTF. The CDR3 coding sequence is TGCAGCGTGGGACAGGGGTCTGGCTACACCTTC.

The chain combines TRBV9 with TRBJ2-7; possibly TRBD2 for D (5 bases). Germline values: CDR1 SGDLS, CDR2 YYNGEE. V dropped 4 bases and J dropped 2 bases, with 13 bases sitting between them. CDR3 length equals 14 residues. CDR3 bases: TGTGCCAGCAGCCCGGACTGGAATACCTACGAGCAGTACTTC. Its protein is CASSPDWNTYEQYF.

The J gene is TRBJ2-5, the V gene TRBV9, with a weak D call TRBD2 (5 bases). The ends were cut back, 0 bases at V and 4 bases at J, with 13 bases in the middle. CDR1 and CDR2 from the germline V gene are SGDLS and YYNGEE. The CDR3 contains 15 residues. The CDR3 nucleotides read TGTGCCAGCAGCGTAGCTGGGAGCTTGGGAGAGACCCAGTACTTC. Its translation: CASSVAGSLGETQYF.

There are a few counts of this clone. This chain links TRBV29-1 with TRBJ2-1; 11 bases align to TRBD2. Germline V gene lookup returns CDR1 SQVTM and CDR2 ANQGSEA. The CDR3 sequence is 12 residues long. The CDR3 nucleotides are TGCACCGGGACTAGCGGTTACAATGAGCAGTTCTTC. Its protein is CTGTSGYNEQFF.

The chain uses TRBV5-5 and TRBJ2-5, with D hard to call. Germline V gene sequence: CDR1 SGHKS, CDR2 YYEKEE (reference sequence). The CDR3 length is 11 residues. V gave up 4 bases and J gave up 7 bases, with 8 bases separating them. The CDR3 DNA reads TGTGCCAGCAGCCCTGCTTCGACCCAGTACTTC. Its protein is CASSPASTQYF.

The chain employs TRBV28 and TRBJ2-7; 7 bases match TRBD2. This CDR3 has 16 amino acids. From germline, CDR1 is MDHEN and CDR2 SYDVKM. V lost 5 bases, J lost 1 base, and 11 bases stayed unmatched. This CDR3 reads CASSPSWAGDSYEQYF. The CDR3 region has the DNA TGTGCCAGCAGTCCGTCCTGGGCGGGGGATTCCTACGAGCAGTACTTC. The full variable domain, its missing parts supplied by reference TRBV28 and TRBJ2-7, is DVKVTQSSRYLVKRTGEKVFLECVQDMDHENMFWYRQDPGLGLRLIYFSYDVKMKEKGDIPEGYSVSREKKERFSLILESASTNQTSMYLCASSPSWAGDSYEQYFGPGTRLTVT.

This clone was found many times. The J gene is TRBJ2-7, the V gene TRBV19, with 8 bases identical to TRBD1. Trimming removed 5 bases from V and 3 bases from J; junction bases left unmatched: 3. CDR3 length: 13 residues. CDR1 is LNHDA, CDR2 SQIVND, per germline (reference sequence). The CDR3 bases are TGTGCCAGTAGTCCGGACAGGGACTACGAGCAGTACTTC. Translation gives CASSPDRDYEQYF.

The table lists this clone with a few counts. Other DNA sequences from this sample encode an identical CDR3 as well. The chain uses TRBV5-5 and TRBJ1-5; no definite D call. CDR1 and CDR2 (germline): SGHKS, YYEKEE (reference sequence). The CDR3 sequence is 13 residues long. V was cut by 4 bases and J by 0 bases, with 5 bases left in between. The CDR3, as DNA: TGTGCCAGCAGCCTGGATAGCAATCAGCCCCAGCATTTT. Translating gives CASSLDSNQPQHF.

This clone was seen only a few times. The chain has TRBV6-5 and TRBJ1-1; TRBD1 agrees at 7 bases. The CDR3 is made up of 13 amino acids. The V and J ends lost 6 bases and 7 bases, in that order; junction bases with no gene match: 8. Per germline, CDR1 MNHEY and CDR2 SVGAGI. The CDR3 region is CASRPYQGDEAFF. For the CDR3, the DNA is TGTGCCAGCAGACCTTACCAGGGGGATGAAGCTTTCTTT.

For the CDR3, the DNA is TGTGCCAGCAGCTTCCTCGGGTCACAGGGGAGCACAGATACGCAGTATTTT. Protein: CASSFLGSQGSTDTQYF. The chain recombines TRBV7-2 with TRBJ2-3; TRBD1 matches 7 bases. The CDR3 runs to 17 residues. Germline CDR1 is SGHTA and CDR2 is FQGNSA. The junction had 9 bases not matched to a gene; V was cut back by 3 bases and J by 0 bases.

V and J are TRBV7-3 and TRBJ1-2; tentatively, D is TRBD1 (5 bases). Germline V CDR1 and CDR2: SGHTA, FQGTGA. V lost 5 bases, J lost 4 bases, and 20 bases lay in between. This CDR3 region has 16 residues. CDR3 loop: CASSPGRGIRPYGYTF. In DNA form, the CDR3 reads TGTGCCAGCAGCCCGGGGAGGGGAATTCGCCCCTATGGCTACACCTTC. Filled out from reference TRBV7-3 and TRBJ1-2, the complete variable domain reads GAGVSQTPSNKVTEKGKYVELRCDPISGHTALYWYRQSLGQGPEFLIYFQGTGAADDSGLPNDRFFAVRPEGSVSTLKIQRTERGDSAVYLCASSPGRGIRPYGYTFGSGTRLTVV.

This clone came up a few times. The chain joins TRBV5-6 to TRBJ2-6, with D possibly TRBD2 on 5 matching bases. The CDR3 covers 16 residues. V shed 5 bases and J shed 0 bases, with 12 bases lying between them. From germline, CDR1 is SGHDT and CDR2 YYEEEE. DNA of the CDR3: TGTGCCAGCAGAACGGGGTTAAGCTCTGGGGCCAACGTCCTGACTTTC. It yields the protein CASRTGLSSGANVLTF.

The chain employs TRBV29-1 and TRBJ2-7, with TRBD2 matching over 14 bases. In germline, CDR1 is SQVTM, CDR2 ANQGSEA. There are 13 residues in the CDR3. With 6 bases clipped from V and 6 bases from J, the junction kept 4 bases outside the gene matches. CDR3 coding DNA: TGCAGCGTAGCGGGACTAGCGGGAGCCGAGCAGTACTTC. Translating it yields CSVAGLAGAEQYF.

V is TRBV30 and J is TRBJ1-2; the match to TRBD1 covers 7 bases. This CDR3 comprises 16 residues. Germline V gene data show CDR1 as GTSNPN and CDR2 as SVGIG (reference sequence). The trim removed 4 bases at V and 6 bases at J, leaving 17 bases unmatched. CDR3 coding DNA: TGTGCCTGGAACCCAGCCTCAGGGGGTTTCGGGAATGGCTACACCTTC. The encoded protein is CAWNPASGGFGNGYTF.

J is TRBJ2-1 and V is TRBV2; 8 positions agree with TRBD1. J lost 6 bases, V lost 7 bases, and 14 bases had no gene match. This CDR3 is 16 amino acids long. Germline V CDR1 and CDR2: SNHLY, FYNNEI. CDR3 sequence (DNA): TGTGCCAGCACCCTGGACCAGGGGGCGCTTATCAATGAGCAGTTCTTC. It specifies CASTLDQGALINEQFF.